This entry is about one T cell receptor (beta chain). The CDR3 extends over 14 amino acids. CDR1 and CDR2 (germline): SQVTM, ANQGSEA. With 6 bases clipped from V and 10 bases from J, the junction kept 9 bases outside the gene matches. Original handling: Amplified reference gene primers provided the basis for estimating nucleated cell counts. Sequencing was performed with immunoSEQ multiplex PCR; in TCRdb, only in-frame clones are kept and a portion is missing. For V, J and clone size, that table is used; D and trimming come from the DNA. Here the sample spans some 120,000 clones, 79% being singletons. This sample was included in a study of blood T cell repertoires in COVID-19.

The rearrangement links TRBV29-1 to TRBJ1-6; 10 bases are shared with TRBD1. The sequenced sample was peripheral blood. This receptor was obtained from a man aged 35-49 years with active or convalescent COVID-19. This CDR3 reads CSVHSGQGNSPLHF. In DNA, the CDR3 is TGCAGCGTCCACTCGGGACAGGGGAACTCACCCCTCCACTTT.